This paragraph covers one T cell receptor beta chain sequence. Its antigen is unidentified. The data were taken from a study of T cells in Graves' hyperthyroidism and ophthalmopathy. Overall study results and limits: The model anticipated ophthalmopathy a median around six months pre-onset. The majority of expanded thyroid clonotypes above 0.001 also appeared in blood.

The CDR3 length is 14 residues. V was shortened by 4 bases and J by 14 bases, with 18 bases between the two germline ends. The germline V gene has CDR1 LNHDA and CDR2 SQIVND (reference sequence). No progression to ophthalmopathy during 18 months of follow-up defined stable disease. Patients between 18 and 65 years old had hyperthyroidism, newly diagnosed and lasting under 2 months. Amplified regions were TCR beta CDR3 sequences from RNA transcripts. The TCR CDR3 was amplified in a first-round RT-PCR using the HTBI primer set. A single record per CDR3 protein comes from TCRdb applying MiXCR to the multiplex PCR reads. Here the sample spans some 700,000 distinct CDR3 sequences, around 16% being singletons.

This rearrangement joins TRBV19 to TRBJ1-6; D unclear. The sequence derives from a man aged 45-60 years with Graves' hyperthyroidism. The sample comprised blood. CDR3 in amino acids: CASSTGSFGWALHF. For the CDR3, the DNA is TGTGCCAGTAGTACCGGGAGCTTCGGGTGGGCCCTCCACTTT.